The 18 T cell receptor beta chains reported below all come from one sample, sequenced in a study of shared clonotypes between healthy human individuals. Using immunoSEQ multiplex PCR, the repertoire was profiled, and TCRdb retains in-frame clones only, with some absent. In the table there are 2,500,000 or so clones, 85% to 95% of which are singletons. The sample comprised naive CD4+ T cells from PBMCs. Subset meaning: CD45RA+ positively selected. These receptors were obtained from a young man in good health. Some clones in this sample may be carry-over from other donors' samples.

The chain couples TRBV5-1 to TRBJ2-7; weak D call: TRBD1 (5 bases). The CDR3 is 14 residues long. Germline V gives CDR1 SGHRS, CDR2 YFSETQ. Deletions cut 0 bases from V and 4 bases from J, with 11 bases between. The CDR3 nucleotides are TGCGCCAGCAGCTTGGGACAGCCCCTATACGAGCAGTACTTC. Protein sequence: CASSLGQPLYEQYF. Drawing the rest from reference TRBV5-1 and TRBJ2-7, the complete variable domain is KAGVTQTPRYLIKTRGQQVTLSCSPISGHRSVSWYQQTPGQGLQFLFEYFSETQRNKGNFPGRFSGRQFSNSRSEMNVSTLELGDSALYLCASSLGQPLYEQYFGPGTRLTVT.

This chain connects TRBV5-1 to TRBJ2-4, with D perhaps TRBD1 (6 bases). The germline V and J ends were trimmed by 5 bases and 8 bases, with 17 bases remaining between them. The CDR3 length is 14 residues. The V gene's germline CDR1 is SGHRS and CDR2 YFSETQ. The CDR3 DNA follows: TGCGCCAGCAGAAAGACAGGCGGTGGGGACATTCAGTACTTC. This codes for CASRKTGGGDIQYF.

V and J are TRBV20-1 and TRBJ2-1, with no clear D. CDR3 size: 10 residues. From germline, CDR1 is DFQATT and CDR2 SNEGSKA (reference sequence). Trimming shortened V by 5 bases and J by 12 bases, and 11 bases separated the two germline ends. In nucleotides, the CDR3 is TGCAGTGCTCGCCTGGGCGTGCAGTTCTTC. This codes for CSARLGVQFF.

The CDR3 is CASSPSFTGNYGYTF. CDR3 nucleotides: TGTGCCAGCAGTCCCTCCTTCACAGGAAACTATGGCTACACCTTC. This rearrangement joins TRBV28 to TRBJ1-2; tentative D call: TRBD1 (5 bases). Trimming took 5 bases from V and 2 from J, leaving 15 bases between them. Germline CDR1 reads MDHEN; CDR2 reads SYDVKM. The length of the CDR3 is 15 residues.

As to this clone: Other nucleotide sequences from this sample produce the same CDR3. The chain employs TRBV15 and TRBJ1-5, with D unresolved. CDR1 is LNHNV and CDR2 is YYDKDF in the germline V gene (reference sequence). This CDR3 comprises 12 residues. Trimming took 1 base from V and 7 from J, leaving 5 bases between them. CDR3 residues: CATSRATQPQHF. The CDR3 DNA follows: TGTGCCACCAGCAGAGCGACGCAGCCCCAGCATTTT.

The J gene is TRBJ1-2, the V gene TRBV6-5; 10 bases agree with TRBD1. Germline V gene lookup returns CDR1 MNHEY and CDR2 SVGAGI. The CDR3 consists of 16 residues. J was trimmed by 8 bases and V by 2 bases; bases with no gene match: 11. The CDR3 DNA is TGTGCCAGCAGTTACCTTAAGACAGGGGGCGCGAAAGGCTACACCTTC. It yields the protein CASSYLKTGGAKGYTF.

The genes are TRBV28 and TRBJ1-5; TRBD1 agrees at 8 bases. This CDR3 comprises 17 residues. Germline V gene lookup returns CDR1 MDHEN and CDR2 SYDVKM. Trimming at V came to 6 bases and at J to 0 bases, leaving 10 bases not matched to a gene. CDR3 loop: CASSSTGGQYSNQPQHF. Here the CDR3 DNA reads TGTGCCAGCAGCTCTACAGGGGGTCAATATAGCAATCAGCCCCAGCATTTT.

The chain employs TRBV28 and TRBJ2-5, with D perhaps TRBD2 (6 bases). The CDR3 loop spans 15 amino acids. Trimming cost V 8 bases and J 11 bases, with 27 bases left between them. The germline V gene has CDR1 MDHEN and CDR2 SYDVKM. CDR3 sequence (DNA): TGTGCCAGCCCTCCGGGCGGGATGTGGAGTGAAGAGCAGTACTTC. The encoded protein is CASPPGGMWSEEQYF.

This clone was detected a few times. The chain recombines TRBV5-6 with TRBJ1-1; no definite D call. CDR1 and CDR2 from the germline V gene are SGHDT and YYEEEE. The CDR3 length is 12 residues. V was clipped by 0 bases and J by 8 bases, with 8 bases between them. The CDR3 coding sequence is TGTGCCAGCAGCTTGGCCGGAAGGGAAGCTTTCTTT. It codes for CASSLAGREAFF.

This rearrangement joins TRBV2 to TRBJ2-5, with a weak D call TRBD2 (6 bases). Germline V CDR1 and CDR2: SNHLY, FYNNEI. V lost 3 bases and J 4 bases, leaving 15 bases between the germline ends. This CDR3 region has 15 residues. CDR3: CASSDDGRRGETQYF. The CDR3 nucleotides read TGTGCCAGCAGTGACGACGGGAGACGGGGAGAGACCCAGTACTTC.

This clone was found once. The chain links TRBV5-1 to TRBJ1-1; D gene uncertain. Deletions cut 4 bases from V and 1 base from J, with 14 bases between. The CDR3 runs 15 residues. Germline-derived CDR1 and CDR2 are SGHRS and YFSETQ. The CDR3 coding sequence is TGCGCCAGCAGCCTAGGGAGGACGGGGAACACTGAAGCTTTCTTT. Translation: CASSLGRTGNTEAFF.

This clone appeared a single time. V gene TRBV5-6 combines with J gene TRBJ2-3; maybe TRBD2 (6 bases). V was shortened by 4 bases and J by 3 bases, with 12 bases between the two germline ends. The CDR3 contains 14 residues. The germline V gene encodes CDR1 SGHDT and CDR2 YYEEEE. CDR3 DNA sequence: TGTGCCAGCAGCGTACTGGGGGGTACAGATACGCAGTATTTT. This gives the protein CASSVLGGTDTQYF.

The chain couples TRBV7-9 to TRBJ2-7; the match to TRBD2 covers 8 bases. The CDR3 is 14 amino acids. The V gene end was trimmed by 5 bases and the J gene end by 3 bases; junction bases not matched to a gene: 6. Per the germline V gene, CDR1 is SEHNR and CDR2 is FQNEAQ (reference sequence). The CDR3 here is CASSTTSDNYEQYF. CDR3 bases: TGTGCCAGCAGCACGACTAGCGACAACTACGAGCAGTACTTC.

The V gene is TRBV11-2, the J gene TRBJ2-7, with D unclear. V was shortened by 3 bases and J by 5 bases, with 5 bases between the two germline ends. Germline CDR1 reads SGHAT; CDR2 reads FQNNGV. The CDR3 loop spans 11 amino acids. CDR3 residues: CASSFLHEQYF. For the CDR3, the DNA is TGTGCCAGCAGCTTTCTCCACGAGCAGTACTTC. The full variable domain, completed using reference TRBV11-2 and TRBJ2-7, is EAGVAQSPRYKIIEKRQSVAFWCNPISGHATLYWYQQILGQGPKLLIQFQNNGVVDDSQLPKDRFSAERLKGVDSTLKIQPAKLEDSAVYLCASSFLHEQYFGPGTRLTVT.

The V call is TRBV16, the J call TRBJ2-7; 8 bases fit TRBD2. Germline V lookup: CDR1 KGHSY, CDR2 FQNENV. This CDR3 is 14 amino acids long. V shed 2 bases and J 6 bases; nucleotides not matched to a gene: 6. CDR3 bases: TGTGCCAGCAGCCAAATAGCGGGAACATCCGAGCAGTACTTC. Amino acids: CASSQIAGTSEQYF.

The rearrangement uses TRBV27 and TRBJ1-5, with D unclear. CDR1 and CDR2 from the germline V gene are MNHEY and SMNVEV (reference sequence). The CDR3 length is 17 residues. Trimming pared 7 bases from V and 0 bases from J, leaving 19 bases between. CDR3 nucleotide sequence: TGTGCCAGCATGCGGGCAGGTTCTTGGGATAGCAATCAGCCCCAGCATTTT. This encodes CASMRAGSWDSNQPQHF.

CDR3 in amino acids: CASSFVGGTEAFF. CDR3 sequence (DNA): TGTGCCAGCAGCTTTGTCGGGGGCACTGAAGCTTTCTTT. This sequence joins TRBV7-8 and TRBJ1-1; possible D gene TRBD1, 5 bases. V lost 3 bases and J lost 4, with 9 bases in between. In germline, CDR1 is SGHVS, CDR2 FQNEAQ. This CDR3 comprises 13 residues.

The chain combines TRBV9 with TRBJ2-7, with 10 nucleotides matching TRBD1. The CDR3 spans 18 residues. Germline-derived CDR1 and CDR2 are SGDLS and YYNGEE. Trimming removed 3 bases from V and 0 bases from J; junction bases left unmatched: 12. CDR3 DNA: TGTGCCAGCAGCGCGGGACAGGGGCTTTCACCAAACTCCTACGAGCAGTACTTC. It is translated as CASSAGQGLSPNSYEQYF.